A single TCR beta chain is shown here with its context. This clone was counted once. This receptor's antigen is unknown. Base quality data are lacking; no much larger clone is found one base away. Relative to germline, V is 2 bases shorter and J is 1 base shorter, with 5 bases between their ends. CDR1 and CDR2 were assigned from the germline V gene (reference sequence) as LNHDA and SQIVND. Counted from cysteine to phenylalanine, this CDR3 has 13 amino acids. This entry keeps only the CDR3 DNA: 39 bases, framed from base 1. The collaborating institutions used their own protocols to collect whole blood in K2EDTA tubes. For TCRbeta analysis, collaborators shipped samples as frozen whole blood, isolated PBMCs, or DNA extracted from either of those sample types. This specimen belongs to a study of blood T cell repertoires in COVID-19 (TCRdb year 2020). About the investigation overall: Samples from collaborators originated in the United States, Italy and Spain and spanned both the acute and convalescent phases of COVID-19. The prospective study material was composed of cDNA or gDNA derived from T cells, B-cell-depleted T cells, or PBMCs. Subjects who had been exposed to COVID-19, were actively infected with it, or had recovered from it provided the deeply sampled blood TCRbeta repertoires that made up the dataset. The repertoires were released in a freely available public database meant as a resource for research on the immune response to SARS-CoV-2. The samples were drawn from two sources: the first 160 participants of the ongoing ImmuneRACE study, and over 950 subjects contributed by 6 global collaborators. A de-identified subject ID, COVID-19 status, age in years and sex were almost always included in the sample metadata. Where available, HLA class I and class II types were obtained from metadata supplied by the sample provider rather than from assay-based typing.

The investigation overall reported the following: The quantity of clinical and demographic metadata differed by source and by participant and was supplied without curation.

The immunoSEQ Assay, a bias-controlled multiplex PCR, was used to amplify TCRbeta CDR3 regions from genomic DNA. Per the original workflow: Nucleated cell counts per sample were estimated from amplification of reference gene primers within the assay. To quantify the absolute abundance of each unique TCRbeta CDR3 rearrangement, sequence reads were collapsed and filtered. For each sample, productive Simpson clonality was calculated by taking the square root of Simpson's diversity index across productive rearrangements. TCRdb limited this immuneACCESS table to in-frame rearrangements with V and J called. A share of clones is missing; checked studies link under half to unresolved V genes, and the rest is unexplained. The DNA gave D and trimming, while V, J and clone size come from that table. The sample profile shows about 200,000 clones; roughly 80% of them were found once. The ten biggest clones cover more than 9% of the sample.

The specimen was peripheral blood. The sequence was collected from a woman of 80 years or more with acute or convalescent COVID-19. The receptor chain draws on TRBV19 and TRBJ2-5, with no reliable assignment of the D segment. The CDR3 region: CASSIQAQETQYF. The nucleotide sequence is TGTGCCAGTAGTATACAGGCCCAAGAGACCCAGTACTTC. Full variable domain (CDR3 extended with the reference TRBV19 and TRBJ2-5 proteins): DGGITQSPKYLFRKEGQNVTLSCEQNLNHDAMYWYRQDPGQGLRLIYYSQIVNDFQKGDIAEGYSVSREKKESFPLTVTSAQKNPTAFYLCASSIQAQETQYFGPGTRLLVL.